This T cell receptor beta chain was sequenced in a study of cytomegalovirus exposure and HLA in healthy donors. Findings of the study overall: CMV serostatus was the sole immune exposure information available. Being productive about 87% or about 30% of the time was typical of most TCR beta V segments in an earlier analysis.

13 Jbeta primers and 60 Vbeta primers were used for the PCR. Here immunoSEQ multiplex PCR was the method, and the copy in TCRdb shows in-frame clones only, minus some. The sample includes some 120,000 clones, about three quarters seen only once; the top ten take approximately 0.97%. This clone was counted only a few times. Its antigen is unknown. Although they were nominally healthy when sampled, donors likely had unrecorded immune exposures. Sequencing was carried out using PBMCs. This clonotype was obtained from a human donor in good health.

CDR3 residues: CSVADSYEQYF. The CDR3 nucleotides are TGCAGCGTCGCTGACAGCTACGAGCAGTACTTC. The chain joins TRBV29-1 to TRBJ2-7; tentatively, D is TRBD1 (5 bases). Germline CDR1 and CDR2: SQVTM and ANQGSEA. Trimming took off 6 bases at V and 3 bases at J, with 9 bases between the two ends. The length of the CDR3 is 11 residues.